This TCR beta chain was captured in a study of neurological immune-mediated disorders. This clonotype was counted at least ten times. CDR3 length: 14 residues. V was cut by 4 bases and J by 5 bases, with 13 bases left in between. CDR1 is SGHRS and CDR2 is YFSETQ in the germline V gene. One entry per CDR3 protein, called by TCRdb with MiXCR from the 5' RACE reads. The table shows about 70,000 distinct CDR3 sequences, with 3% to 4% occurring only once. This sequence joins TRBV5-1 and TRBJ2-1, with a possible D match to TRBD1 (6 bases). The sequenced material came from PBMCs. This clonotype was sampled from a woman aged 45-65 years with multiple sclerosis. The CDR3 DNA reads TGCGCCAGCAGCCGTTCCGGGACACACAATGAGCAGTTCTTC. It yields the protein CASSRSGTHNEQFF.